This T cell receptor beta chain was retrieved from a study of radiation and T cells in renal cell carcinoma. On the study more broadly: Nephrectomy followed 15 Gy stereotactic body radiation by 4 weeks.

This clone came up once. Time point indicated: baseline pretreatment blood. Described treatment: 15 Gy SBRT to primary tumor, nephrectomy 4 weeks later. This table comes from immunoSEQ multiplex PCR, and its TCRdb copy is limited to in-frame clones, with some not included. The data contain more than 140,000 clones, roughly 83% of them singletons. The CDR3 totals 11 residues. Germline V lookup: CDR1 MNHEY, CDR2 SVGAGI. Trimming left V 9 bases short and J 3 bases short, with 9 bases between. The TCR sequence derives from a woman aged 45-60 years with renal cell carcinoma. The sample consisted of blood, taken from a patient whose treatment included radiotherapy and nephrectomy. V gene TRBV6-5 combines with J gene TRBJ2-7; D might be TRBD2 (5 bases). The CDR3 DNA sequence: TGTGCCAGTACGGGGAACTACGAGCAGTACTTC. Amino acids: CASTGNYEQYF.